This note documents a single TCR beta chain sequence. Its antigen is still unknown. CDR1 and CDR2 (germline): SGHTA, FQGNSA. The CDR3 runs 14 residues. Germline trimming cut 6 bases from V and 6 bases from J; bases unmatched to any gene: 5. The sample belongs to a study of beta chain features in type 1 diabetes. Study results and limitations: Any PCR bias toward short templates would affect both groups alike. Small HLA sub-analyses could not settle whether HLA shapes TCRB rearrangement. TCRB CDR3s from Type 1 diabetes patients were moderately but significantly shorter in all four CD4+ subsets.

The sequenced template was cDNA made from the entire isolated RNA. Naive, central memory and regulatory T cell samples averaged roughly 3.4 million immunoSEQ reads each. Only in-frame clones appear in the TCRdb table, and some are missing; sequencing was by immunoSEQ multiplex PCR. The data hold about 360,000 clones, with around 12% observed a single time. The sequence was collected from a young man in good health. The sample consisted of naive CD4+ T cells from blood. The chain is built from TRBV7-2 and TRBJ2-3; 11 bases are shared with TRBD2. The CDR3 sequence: CASRPTSGGDTQYF. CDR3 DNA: TGTGCCAGCAGGCCAACTAGCGGGGGTGATACGCAGTATTTT. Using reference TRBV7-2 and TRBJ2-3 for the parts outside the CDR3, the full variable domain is GAGVSQSPSNKVTEKGKDVELRCDPISGHTALYWYRQSLGQGLEFLIYFQGNSAPDKSGLPSDRFSAERTGGSVSTLTIQRTQQEDSAVYLCASRPTSGGDTQYFGPGTRLTVL.